This T cell receptor beta chain was observed in a study of shared clonotypes between healthy human individuals. CDR1 and CDR2 (germline): SEHNR, FQNEAQ (reference sequence). The ends lost 2 bases at V and 4 bases at J; junction bases unmatched: 8. CDR3 length: 16 residues. Produced via immunoSEQ multiplex PCR; TCRdb's table is partial and in-frame only. Of millions of clones listed, about 95% are singletons. Naive CD8 cells were CD45RO-negative, positively selected for CCR7, excluding terminally differentiated effector memory CD45RA+ cells. This clonotype was sampled from a man aged 18 to 30 in good health. The rearrangement joins TRBV7-9 to TRBJ2-5, with 9 bases matching TRBD2. Sequenced: naive CD8+ T cells sorted from blood. The CDR3: CASSLPSGRPGETQYF. The CDR3 bases are TGTGCCAGCAGCTTACCCAGCGGGAGGCCGGGAGAGACCCAGTACTTC.